The entry below gives a single T cell receptor beta chain sequence along with its context. Germline loops: CDR1 SGHVS, CDR2 FQNEAQ. V lost 8 bases to trimming and J lost 1 base; unmatched junction nucleotides: 9. The CDR3 is 16 amino acids. These data come from a study of blood T cell repertoires in COVID-19. Study-wide background: Both acute and convalescent COVID-19 samples were obtained from the United States, Italy and Spain. From T cells, B-cell-depleted T cells, or PBMCs came the material, which was cDNA or gDNA.

In the original workflow: Nucleated cell counts were estimated from reference gene primer amplification. The assay was immunoSEQ multiplex PCR, and TCRdb's table has in-frame clones only and misses some. V and J calls and clone size follow that table, whereas D and trimming were derived from the DNA. The data show 65,000 to 95,000 clones, 70% to 90% seen once. The sample comprised peripheral blood. The sequence came from a man between 65 and 85 years old with active or convalescent COVID-19. This chain connects TRBV7-8 to TRBJ1-5; 9 bases map to TRBD1. The CDR3 here is CASGQGSMISNQPQHF. CDR3 in DNA: TGTGCCAGCGGACAGGGGTCCATGATAAGCAATCAGCCCCAGCATTTT. The entire variable domain, with the rest obtained from reference TRBV7-8 and TRBJ1-5, is as follows: GAGVSQSPRYKVAKRGQDVALRCDPISGHVSLFWYQQALGQGPEFLTYFQNEAQLDKSGLPSDRFFAERPEGSVSTLKIQRTQQEDSAVYLCASGQGSMISNQPQHFGDGTRLSIL.